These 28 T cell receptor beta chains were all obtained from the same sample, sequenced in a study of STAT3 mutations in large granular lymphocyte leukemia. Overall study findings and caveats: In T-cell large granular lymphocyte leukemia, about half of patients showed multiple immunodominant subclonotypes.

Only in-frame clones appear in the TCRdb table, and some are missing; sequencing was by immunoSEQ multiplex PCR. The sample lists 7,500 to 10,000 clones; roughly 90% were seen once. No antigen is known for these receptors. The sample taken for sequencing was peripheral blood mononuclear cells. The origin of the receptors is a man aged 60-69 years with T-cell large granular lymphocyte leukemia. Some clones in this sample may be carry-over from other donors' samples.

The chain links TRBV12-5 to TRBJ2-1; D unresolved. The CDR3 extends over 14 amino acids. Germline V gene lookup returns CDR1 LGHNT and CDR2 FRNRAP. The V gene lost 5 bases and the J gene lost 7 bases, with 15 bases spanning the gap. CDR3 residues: CASGPIPLRNEQFF. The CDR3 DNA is TGTGCTAGTGGTCCCATTCCGCTACGTAATGAGCAGTTCTTC. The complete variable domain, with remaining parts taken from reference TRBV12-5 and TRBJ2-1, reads DARVTQTPRHKVTEMGQEVTMRCQPILGHNTVFWYRQTMMQGLELLAYFRNRAPLDDSGMPKDRFSAEMPDATLATLKIQPSEPRDSAVYFCASGPIPLRNEQFFGPGTRLTVL.

CDR3 residues: CASSQDIRGKETQYF. The CDR3 nucleotides read TGTGCCAGCAGCCAAGATATCCGGGGAAAAGAGACCCAGTACTTC. The J gene is TRBJ2-5, the V gene TRBV14; tentative D call: TRBD2 (5 bases). The V end lost 0 bases, the J end lost 3 bases, and 11 bases lay between the germline ends. This CDR3 is built from 15 residues. The germline V gene encodes CDR1 SGHDN and CDR2 FVKESK.

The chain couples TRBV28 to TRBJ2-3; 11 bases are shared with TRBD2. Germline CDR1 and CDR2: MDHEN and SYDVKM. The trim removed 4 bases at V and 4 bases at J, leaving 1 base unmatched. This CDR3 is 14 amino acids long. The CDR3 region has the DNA TGTGCCAGCAGTTATAGCGGGAGGGCAGATACGCAGTATTTT. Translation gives CASSYSGRADTQYF.

The DNA for the CDR3 is TGCGCCAGCAGCGCGAGCGGGACAAGTAATGAAAAACTGTTTTTT. Amino acid sequence: CASSASGTSNEKLFF. The chain couples TRBV5-1 to TRBJ1-4; D might be TRBD1 (6 bases). V gave up 4 bases and J gave up 4 bases, with 14 bases separating them. CDR1 is SGHRS, CDR2 YFSETQ, per germline. The CDR3 runs to 15 residues.

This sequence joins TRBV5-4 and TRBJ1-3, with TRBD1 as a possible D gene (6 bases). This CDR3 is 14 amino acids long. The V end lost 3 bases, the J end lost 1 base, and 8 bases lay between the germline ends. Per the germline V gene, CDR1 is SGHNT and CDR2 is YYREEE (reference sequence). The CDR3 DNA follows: TGTGCCAGCAGCTCGGACAGTTCTGGAAACACCATATATTTT. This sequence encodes CASSSDSSGNTIYF.

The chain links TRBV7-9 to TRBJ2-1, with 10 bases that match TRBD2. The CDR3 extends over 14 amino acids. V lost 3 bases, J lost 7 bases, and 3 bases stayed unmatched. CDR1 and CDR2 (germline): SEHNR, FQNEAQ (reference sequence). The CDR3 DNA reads TGTGCCAGCAGCTTCGGGACTAGCGATAATGAGCAGTTCTTC. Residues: CASSFGTSDNEQFF.

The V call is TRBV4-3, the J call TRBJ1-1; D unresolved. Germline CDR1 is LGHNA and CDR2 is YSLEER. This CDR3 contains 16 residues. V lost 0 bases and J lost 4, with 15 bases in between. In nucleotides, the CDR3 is TGCGCCAGCAGCCAAGATCTCGGGAGGCTGGGCACTGAAGCTTTCTTT. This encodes CASSQDLGRLGTEAFF.

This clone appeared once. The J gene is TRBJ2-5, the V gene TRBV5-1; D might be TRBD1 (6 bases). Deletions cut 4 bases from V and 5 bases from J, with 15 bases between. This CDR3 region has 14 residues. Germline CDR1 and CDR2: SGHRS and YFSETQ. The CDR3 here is CASSHRDTEETQYF. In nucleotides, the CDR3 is TGCGCCAGCAGCCACCGGGACACGGAGGAGACCCAGTACTTC.

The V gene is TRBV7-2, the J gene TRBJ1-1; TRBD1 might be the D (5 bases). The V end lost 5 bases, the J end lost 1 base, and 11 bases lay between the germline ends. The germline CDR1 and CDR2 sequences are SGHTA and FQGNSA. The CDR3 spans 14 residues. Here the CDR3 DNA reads TGTGCCAGCAGCCCCGGGGCAGCGAACACTGAAGCTTTCTTT. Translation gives CASSPGAANTEAFF.

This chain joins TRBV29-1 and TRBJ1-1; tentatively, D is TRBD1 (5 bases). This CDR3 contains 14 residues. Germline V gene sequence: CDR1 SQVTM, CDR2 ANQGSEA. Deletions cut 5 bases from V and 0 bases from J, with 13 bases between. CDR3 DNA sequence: TGCAGCGTTACAGTGAGGGGCATGAACACTGAAGCTTTCTTT. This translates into CSVTVRGMNTEAFF. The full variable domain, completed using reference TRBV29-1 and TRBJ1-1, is SAVISQKPSRDICQRGTSLTIQCQVDSQVTMMFWYRQQPGQSLTLIATANQGSEATYESGFVIDKFPISRPNLTFSTLTVSNMSPEDSSIYLCSVTVRGMNTEAFFGQGTRLTVV.

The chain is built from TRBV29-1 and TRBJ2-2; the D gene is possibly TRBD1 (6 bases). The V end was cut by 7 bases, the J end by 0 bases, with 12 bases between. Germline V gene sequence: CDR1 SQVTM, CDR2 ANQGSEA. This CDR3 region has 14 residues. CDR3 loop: CSAAGTTNTGELFF. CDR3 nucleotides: TGCAGCGCAGCCGGGACAACGAACACCGGGGAGCTGTTTTTT.

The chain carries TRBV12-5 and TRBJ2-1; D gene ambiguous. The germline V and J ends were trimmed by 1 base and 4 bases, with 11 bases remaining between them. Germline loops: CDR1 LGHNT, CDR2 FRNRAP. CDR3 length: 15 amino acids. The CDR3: CASGLGASEYNEQFF. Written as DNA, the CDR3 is TGTGCTAGTGGTTTGGGAGCGAGTGAATACAATGAGCAGTTCTTC. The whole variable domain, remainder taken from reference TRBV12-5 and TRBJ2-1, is DARVTQTPRHKVTEMGQEVTMRCQPILGHNTVFWYRQTMMQGLELLAYFRNRAPLDDSGMPKDRFSAEMPDATLATLKIQPSEPRDSAVYFCASGLGASEYNEQFFGPGTRLTVL.

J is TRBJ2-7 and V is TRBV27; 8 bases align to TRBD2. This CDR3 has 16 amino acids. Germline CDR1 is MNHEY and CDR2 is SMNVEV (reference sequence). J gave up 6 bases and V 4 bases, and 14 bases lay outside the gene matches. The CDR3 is CASSSPGREGPREQYF. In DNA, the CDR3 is TGTGCCAGCAGTTCGCCAGGCCGGGAGGGCCCTCGCGAGCAGTACTTC.

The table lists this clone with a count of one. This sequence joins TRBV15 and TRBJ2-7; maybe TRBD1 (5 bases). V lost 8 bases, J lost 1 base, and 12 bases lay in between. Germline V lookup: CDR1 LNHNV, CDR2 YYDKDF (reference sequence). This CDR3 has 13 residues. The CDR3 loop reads CATGRGTSYEQYF. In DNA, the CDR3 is TGTGCCACCGGTAGGGGCACGTCCTACGAGCAGTACTTC.

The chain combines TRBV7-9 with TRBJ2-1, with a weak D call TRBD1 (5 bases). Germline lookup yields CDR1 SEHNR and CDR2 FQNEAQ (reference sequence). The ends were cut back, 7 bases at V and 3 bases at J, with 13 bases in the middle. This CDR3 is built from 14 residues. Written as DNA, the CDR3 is TGTGCCAGCAAGAATAGGGGAAACTACAATGAGCAGTTCTTC. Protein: CASKNRGNYNEQFF.

CDR3 protein: CASSDLSQGTPYEQYF. The CDR3 bases are TGCGCCAGCAGTGACCTCAGTCAGGGGACACCCTACGAGCAGTACTTC. The chain joins TRBV10-2 to TRBJ2-7, with D possibly TRBD1 on 6 matching bases. The CDR3 loop spans 16 amino acids. V gave up 3 bases and J gave up 2 bases, with 17 bases separating them. From germline, CDR1 is WSHSY and CDR2 SAAADI.

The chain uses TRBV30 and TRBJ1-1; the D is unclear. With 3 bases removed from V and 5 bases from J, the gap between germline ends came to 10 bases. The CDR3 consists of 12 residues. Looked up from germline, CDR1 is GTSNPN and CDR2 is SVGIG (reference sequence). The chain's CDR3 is CAWSRQETEAFF. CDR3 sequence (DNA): TGTGCCTGGAGCCGCCAGGAAACTGAAGCTTTCTTT.

This chain's CDR3 is CASSLTGRAAEQYF. Written as DNA, the CDR3 is TGTGCCAGCAGCTTAACCGGGAGGGCCGCCGAGCAGTACTTC. J is TRBJ2-7 and V is TRBV11-2; TRBD2 matches at 8 bases. The CDR3 length is 14 residues. The V and J ends lost 2 bases and 6 bases, in that order; junction bases with no gene match: 6. CDR1 SGHAT and CDR2 FQNNGV come from the germline V gene.

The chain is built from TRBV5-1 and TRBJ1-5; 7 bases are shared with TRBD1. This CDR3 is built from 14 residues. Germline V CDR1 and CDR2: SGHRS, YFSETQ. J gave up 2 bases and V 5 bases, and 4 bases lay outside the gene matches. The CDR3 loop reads CASSPGTGNQPQHF. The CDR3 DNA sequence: TGCGCCAGCAGTCCCGGGACAGGCAATCAGCCCCAGCATTTT.

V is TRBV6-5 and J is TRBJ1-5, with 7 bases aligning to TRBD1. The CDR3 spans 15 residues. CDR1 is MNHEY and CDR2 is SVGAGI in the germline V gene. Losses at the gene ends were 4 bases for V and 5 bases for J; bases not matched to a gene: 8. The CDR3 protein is CASSLQGRRDQPQHF. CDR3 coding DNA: TGTGCCAGCAGTTTACAGGGGAGAAGGGATCAGCCCCAGCATTTT.

The CDR3 DNA reads TGCAGCGGGGGGGTAGGGTTTGCAACTAATGAAAAACTGTTTTTT. Its translation is CSGGVGFATNEKLFF. This chain uses TRBV29-1 with TRBJ1-4, with D possibly TRBD1 on 5 matching bases. Germline V gene data show CDR1 as SQVTM and CDR2 as ANQGSEA. Trimming stripped 7 bases from V and 0 bases from J, with 15 bases between. CDR3 length: 15 residues.

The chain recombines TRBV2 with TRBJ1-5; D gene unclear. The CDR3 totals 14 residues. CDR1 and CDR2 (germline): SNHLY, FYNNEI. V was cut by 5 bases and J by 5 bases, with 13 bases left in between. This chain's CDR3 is CASSQGKRDQPQHF. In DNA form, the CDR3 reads TGTGCCAGCAGTCAAGGAAAAAGGGATCAGCCCCAGCATTTT.

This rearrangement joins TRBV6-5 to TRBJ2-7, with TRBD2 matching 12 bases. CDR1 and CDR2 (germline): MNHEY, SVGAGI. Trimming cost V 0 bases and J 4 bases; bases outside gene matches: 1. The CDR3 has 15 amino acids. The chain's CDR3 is CASSYSLAGGYEQYF. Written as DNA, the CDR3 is TGTGCCAGCAGTTACTCGCTAGCGGGGGGGTACGAGCAGTACTTC.

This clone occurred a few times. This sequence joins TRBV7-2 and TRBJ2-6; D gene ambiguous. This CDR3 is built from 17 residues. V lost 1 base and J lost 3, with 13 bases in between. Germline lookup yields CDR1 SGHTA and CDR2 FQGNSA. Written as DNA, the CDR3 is TGTGCCAGCAGCTTAGGTGTACCGCCCGGTGGGGCCAACGTCCTGACTTTC. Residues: CASSLGVPPGGANVLTF.

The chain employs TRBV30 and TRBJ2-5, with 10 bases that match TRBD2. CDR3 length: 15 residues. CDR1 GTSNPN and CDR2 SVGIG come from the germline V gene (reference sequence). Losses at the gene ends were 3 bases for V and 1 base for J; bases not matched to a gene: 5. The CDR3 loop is CAWSERGGLQETQYF. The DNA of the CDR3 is TGTGCCTGGAGCGAGCGGGGGGGCCTCCAAGAGACCCAGTACTTC.

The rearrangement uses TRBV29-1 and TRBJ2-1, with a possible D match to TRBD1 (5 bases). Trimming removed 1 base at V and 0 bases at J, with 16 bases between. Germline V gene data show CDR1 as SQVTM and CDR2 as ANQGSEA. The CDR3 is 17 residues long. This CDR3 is CSVEGLQVPSSYNEQFF. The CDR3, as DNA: TGCAGCGTTGAAGGCCTACAGGTTCCAAGCTCCTACAATGAGCAGTTCTTC.

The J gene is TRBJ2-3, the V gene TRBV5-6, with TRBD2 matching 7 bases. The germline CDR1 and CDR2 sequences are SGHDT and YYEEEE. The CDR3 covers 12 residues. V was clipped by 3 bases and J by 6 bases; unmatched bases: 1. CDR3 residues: CASSWTRDTQYF. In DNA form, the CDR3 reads TGTGCCAGCAGCTGGACTAGGGATACGCAGTATTTT.

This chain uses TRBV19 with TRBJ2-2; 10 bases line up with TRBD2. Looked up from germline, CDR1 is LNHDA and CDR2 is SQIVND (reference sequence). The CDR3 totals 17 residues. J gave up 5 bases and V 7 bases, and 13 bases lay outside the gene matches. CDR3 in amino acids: CASIQSGRAYKTGELFF. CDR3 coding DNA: TGTGCCAGTATCCAGAGCGGGAGGGCCTACAAAACCGGGGAGCTGTTTTTT. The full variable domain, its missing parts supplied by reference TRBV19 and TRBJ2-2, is DGGITQSPKYLFRKEGQNVTLSCEQNLNHDAMYWYRQDPGQGLRLIYYSQIVNDFQKGDIAEGYSVSREKKESFPLTVTSAQKNPTAFYLCASIQSGRAYKTGELFFGEGSRLTVL.